Shown below are 27 T cell receptor beta chains from a single sample sequenced in a study of shared clonotypes between healthy human individuals. Naive CD8 cells comprised CD45RO-negative, CCR7-positively selected cells, excluding terminally differentiated effector memory CD45RA+ cells. The method was immunoSEQ multiplex PCR; TCRdb's version includes in-frame clones alone and lacks a portion of them. The sample consists of around 2.1 million clones, more than 85% of them appearing once. Sequenced sample: naive CD8+ T cells from PBMCs. The receptors derive from a man younger than 35 in good health. Some clones in this sample may be carry-over from other donors' samples.

The genes are TRBV5-1 and TRBJ1-2, with a tentative D call TRBD1 (6 bases). The CDR3 is 16 amino acids. Germline V gene lookup returns CDR1 SGHRS and CDR2 YFSETQ. With 4 bases removed from V and 7 bases from J, the gap between germline ends came to 23 bases. CDR3 DNA sequence: TGCGCCAGCAGCCCTTTCGATACAGGGAGTCTTTCTGGCTACACCTTC. Encoded protein: CASSPFDTGSLSGYTF.

The V gene is TRBV6-5, the J gene TRBJ2-5; D is perhaps TRBD2 (5 bases). Looked up from germline, CDR1 is MNHEY and CDR2 is SVGAGI. CDR3 length equals 13 residues. V lost 5 bases to trimming and J lost 4 bases, with 11 bases between them. The CDR3 region is CASSPPGRETQYF. CDR3 DNA sequence: TGTGCCAGCAGTCCCCCGGGGAGAGAGACCCAGTACTTC.

Only one count was recorded for this clone. The V and J genes are TRBV27 and TRBJ2-2; TRBD2 might be the D (6 bases). Germline-derived CDR1 and CDR2 are MNHEY and SMNVEV (reference sequence). The V gene lost 2 bases and the J gene lost 4 bases, with 17 bases spanning the gap. The CDR3 extends over 17 amino acids. The CDR3 coding sequence is TGTGCCAGCAGTTTAATTGGGGTCGAGCGGGCCACCGGGGAGCTGTTTTTT. This translates into CASSLIGVERATGELFF.

The chain links TRBV9 to TRBJ2-2; D not certain. Looked up from germline, CDR1 is SGDLS and CDR2 is YYNGEE. V was pared by 0 bases and J by 11 bases, with 8 bases between. The CDR3 is made up of 12 amino acids. The CDR3: CASSVATSELFF. Written as DNA, the CDR3 is TGTGCCAGCAGCGTAGCTACGAGTGAGCTGTTTTTT.

The V call is TRBV27, the J call TRBJ2-7; 7 bases fit TRBD2. The CDR3 is 16 amino acids. Germline CDR1 MNHEY, CDR2 SMNVEV (reference sequence). The trim removed 4 bases at V and 0 bases at J, leaving 9 bases unmatched. In nucleotides, the CDR3 is TGTGCCAGCAGTTCGGAGGGAGGGTTAATCTCCTACGAGCAGTACTTC. Encoded protein: CASSSEGGLISYEQYF.

A single count supports this clone. The chain combines TRBV7-9 with TRBJ2-1; TRBD2 matches at 8 bases. The trim removed 5 bases at V and 5 bases at J, leaving 8 bases unmatched. This CDR3 has 15 amino acids. Per germline, CDR1 SEHNR and CDR2 FQNEAQ (reference sequence). This CDR3 is CASSPPSGWDNEQFF. The CDR3 DNA follows: TGTGCCAGCAGCCCGCCTAGCGGGTGGGACAATGAGCAGTTCTTC.

CDR3 in amino acids: CASSSYGIGGFTDTQYF. The CDR3 nucleotides are TGTGCCAGCAGTTCGTACGGGATCGGGGGGTTCACAGATACGCAGTATTTT. This chain uses TRBV27 with TRBJ2-3; 7 bases are a match to TRBD2. Germline V lookup: CDR1 MNHEY, CDR2 SMNVEV (reference sequence). The CDR3 runs to 17 residues. The ends lost 4 bases at V and 2 bases at J; junction bases unmatched: 12.

This chain links TRBV4-1 with TRBJ2-7; TRBD1 matches at 9 bases. The CDR3 totals 17 residues. Germline V gene lookup returns CDR1 MGHRA and CDR2 YSYEKL. Losses at the gene ends were 2 bases for V and 3 bases for J; bases not matched to a gene: 11. This chain's CDR3 is CASSQPTRTGEIYEQYF. CDR3 coding DNA: TGCGCCAGCAGCCAACCTACTCGGACAGGGGAGATCTACGAGCAGTACTTC.

The V and J genes are TRBV27 and TRBJ2-5; D call uncertain. The CDR3 has 15 amino acids. CDR1 and CDR2 (germline): MNHEY, SMNVEV (reference sequence). Trimming took off 1 base at V and 5 bases at J, with 14 bases between the two ends. CDR3: CASSLFLGAGETQYF. The CDR3 DNA sequence: TGTGCCAGCAGTTTATTTCTGGGTGCAGGCGAGACCCAGTACTTC.

V usage is TRBV2 and J usage is TRBJ2-5; 10 bases fit TRBD2. From germline, CDR1 is SNHLY and CDR2 FYNNEI. CDR3 length: 15 residues. After removal of 6 bases from V and 5 bases from J, the junction contained 9 bases not matched to a gene. As DNA, the CDR3 is TGTGCCAGCAGGGTTGCTAGCGGGAGCGCGGAGACCCAGTACTTC. This encodes CASRVASGSAETQYF.

V and J are TRBV7-2 and TRBJ1-2; the D gene is possibly TRBD1 (5 bases). V was trimmed by 8 bases and J by 7 bases, leaving 11 bases between them. This CDR3 is built from 11 residues. The V gene's germline CDR1 is SGHTA and CDR2 FQGNSA. CDR3 protein: CASLEGSGYTF. CDR3 DNA: TGTGCCAGCTTGGAGGGGAGTGGCTACACCTTC.

The chain links TRBV27 to TRBJ1-1; TRBD1 agrees at 7 bases. Germline V gene sequence: CDR1 MNHEY, CDR2 SMNVEV (reference sequence). Trimming at V came to 5 bases and at J to 4 bases, leaving 7 bases not matched to a gene. CDR3 length: 14 residues. CDR3 nucleotide sequence: TGTGCCAGCAGTATGAGGGGGCGAGGCACTGAAGCTTTCTTT. Translating gives CASSMRGRGTEAFF.

The rearrangement joins TRBV6-5 to TRBJ1-3; D is unresolved. Trimming took 0 bases from V and 2 from J, leaving 8 bases between them. This CDR3 is 15 amino acids long. Per germline, CDR1 MNHEY and CDR2 SVGAGI. The CDR3 protein is CASSYSAGTGNTIYF. The CDR3, as DNA: TGTGCCAGCAGTTACTCGGCGGGTACTGGAAACACCATATATTTT.

The rearrangement uses TRBV27 and TRBJ2-3, with a possible D match to TRBD2 (5 bases). Trimming removed 2 bases from V and 0 bases from J, with 12 bases in between. Germline CDR1 and CDR2: MNHEY and SMNVEV (reference sequence). CDR3 length: 16 amino acids. Here the CDR3 DNA reads TGTGCCAGCAGTTTACTTAGCGTAACTAGCACAGATACGCAGTATTTT. Its translation: CASSLLSVTSTDTQYF.

This chain joins TRBV27 and TRBJ2-7; tentatively, D is TRBD1 (7 bases). This CDR3 contains 16 residues. Germline V CDR1 and CDR2: MNHEY, SMNVEV (reference sequence). The V gene lost 6 bases and the J gene lost 3 bases, with 21 bases spanning the gap. The CDR3 is CASSSDRPGRSYEQYF. The CDR3 region has the DNA TGTGCCAGCAGCTCGGACAGGCCCGGGAGAAGCTACGAGCAGTACTTC.

As to this clone: Different DNA sequences within this sample yield the same CDR3. This chain joins TRBV7-9 and TRBJ2-2, with D uncertain. Germline V lookup: CDR1 SEHNR, CDR2 FQNEAQ (reference sequence). The V gene lost 5 bases and the J gene lost 7 bases, with 8 bases spanning the gap. CDR3 length: 12 amino acids. The CDR3 is CASSPSIGELFF. DNA of the CDR3: TGTGCCAGCAGCCCTTCGATCGGGGAGCTGTTTTTT.

The V call is TRBV15, the J call TRBJ2-7; D call uncertain. Trimming pared 3 bases from V and 2 bases from J, leaving 14 bases between. The length of the CDR3 is 15 residues. CDR1 and CDR2 (germline): LNHNV, YYDKDF (reference sequence). CDR3 sequence: CATSSLPGSTYEQYF. CDR3 DNA: TGTGCCACCAGCAGCCTCCCCGGCAGTACCTACGAGCAGTACTTC.

This clone was detected only once. Other DNA sequences in the sample encode the same CDR3. The chain uses TRBV19 and TRBJ2-7; TRBD1 might be the D (6 bases). Between the trimmed V and J ends, which lost 5 bases and 2 bases, there was a span of 13 bases. This CDR3 region has 14 residues. Germline-derived CDR1 and CDR2 are LNHDA and SQIVND (reference sequence). DNA of the CDR3: TGTGCCAGTAGTTTCGGCAGGGGTACCTACGAGCAGTACTTC. As protein: CASSFGRGTYEQYF.

V gene TRBV2 combines with J gene TRBJ2-6; no firm D call. This CDR3 contains 15 residues. Germline assignment: CDR1 SNHLY and CDR2 FYNNEI. Trimming cost V 4 bases and J 0 bases, with 7 bases left between them. The CDR3: CASSAGLSGANVLTF. The CDR3 coding sequence is TGTGCCAGCAGTGCCGGTCTCTCTGGGGCCAACGTCCTGACTTTC.

The V call is TRBV11-2, the J call TRBJ1-3, with 8 bases identical to TRBD1. The CDR3 has 19 residues. V trimming: 1 base; J trimming: 0 bases; junction bases outside the gene matches: 11. CDR1 and CDR2 (germline): SGHAT, FQNNGV. The CDR3 protein is CASSLAPGQAALSGNTIYF. CDR3 sequence (DNA): TGTGCCAGCAGCTTAGCCCCGGGACAGGCGGCCCTCTCTGGAAACACCATATATTTT.

The chain carries TRBV5-6 and TRBJ2-1, with 12 bases lining up with TRBD2. The CDR3 spans 16 residues. CDR1 SGHDT and CDR2 YYEEEE come from the germline V gene. After removal of 2 bases from V and 7 bases from J, the junction contained 7 bases not matched to a gene. The DNA for the CDR3 is TGTGCCAGCAGCTTTGGACTAGCGGGAATAAGGAATGAGCAGTTCTTC. Protein sequence: CASSFGLAGIRNEQFF.

The genes are TRBV27 and TRBJ2-7; D tentatively fits TRBD1 or TRBD2 (6 bases each). From germline, CDR1 is MNHEY and CDR2 SMNVEV (reference sequence). V was trimmed by 3 bases and J by 2 bases, leaving 14 bases between them. The CDR3 is made up of 15 amino acids. CDR3: CASSFFPGAAYEQYF. DNA for the CDR3: TGTGCCAGCAGTTTTTTCCCGGGGGCCGCCTACGAGCAGTACTTC.

This sequence joins TRBV10-3 and TRBJ2-7; possibly TRBD1 or TRBD2 for D (6 bases each). Trimming pared 3 bases from V and 3 bases from J, leaving 15 bases between. Germline values: CDR1 ENHRY, CDR2 SYGVKD. This CDR3 has 15 amino acids. The chain's CDR3 is CAISDGGRVDYEQYF. CDR3 in DNA: TGTGCCATCAGTGACGGGGGCAGGGTAGACTACGAGCAGTACTTC.

This chain uses TRBV11-2 with TRBJ2-1; 8 bases line up with TRBD2. The CDR3 has 16 residues. Germline-derived CDR1 and CDR2 are SGHAT and FQNNGV. The trim removed 1 base at V and 4 bases at J, leaving 6 bases unmatched. CDR3 loop: CASSLGVAGRYNEQFF. DNA of the CDR3: TGTGCCAGCAGCTTAGGAGTAGCGGGAAGGTACAATGAGCAGTTCTTC.

This clone was counted a single time. Other DNA sequences in the same sample also yield this CDR3. The chain employs TRBV7-9 and TRBJ1-5; D remains ambiguous. Per germline, CDR1 SEHNR and CDR2 FQNEAQ (reference sequence). V was shortened by 5 bases and J by 0 bases, with 11 bases between the two germline ends. CDR3 length equals 15 residues. In DNA, the CDR3 is TGTGCCAGCAGCGACTCCAGCTATAGCAATCAGCCCCAGCATTTT. Amino acids: CASSDSSYSNQPQHF.

The rearrangement uses TRBV27 and TRBJ2-1, with unresolved D. Between the trimmed V and J ends, which lost 2 bases and 9 bases, there was a span of 11 bases. Germline V gene lookup returns CDR1 MNHEY and CDR2 SMNVEV (reference sequence). The CDR3 has 13 amino acids. The CDR3 nucleotides are TGTGCCAGCAGTTTAGGGGTCCCGGCTGAGCAGTTCTTC. Translating gives CASSLGVPAEQFF.

Comments on this clone: In the same sample, other DNA sequences code for this CDR3. The chain couples TRBV7-2 to TRBJ2-7; TRBD2 matches 8 bases. The junction had 5 bases not matched to a gene; V was cut back by 5 bases and J by 2 bases. CDR1 and CDR2 from the germline V gene are SGHTA and FQGNSA. This CDR3 contains 14 residues. The CDR3 sequence: CASSLLAGTYEQYF. The CDR3 bases are TGTGCCAGCAGCCTCTTAGCGGGGACCTACGAGCAGTACTTC.